This T cell receptor (beta chain) was documented in a study of blood T cell repertoires in COVID-19. Looking at the study overall: The United States, Italy and Spain provided the acute and convalescent COVID-19 samples. Sample material is recorded as cDNA or gDNA derived from T cells, B-cell-depleted T cells, or PBMCs.

As originally analysed: Amplification of reference gene primers provided the estimated nucleated cell counts. Libraries were prepared by immunoSEQ multiplex PCR; TCRdb keeps only in-frame clonotypes and omits some of them. The D gene and trimming were derived from the DNA, and the V and J assignments and clone size from that table. The sample lists some 16,000 clones; around 86% were seen once. The CDR3 extends over 14 amino acids. Per germline, CDR1 KGHSH and CDR2 LQKENI. Trimming pared 9 bases from V and 1 base from J, leaving 13 bases between. This chain connects TRBV18 to TRBJ1-3; D might be TRBD1 (6 bases). Input material: peripheral blood. This receptor was identified in a man in his sixties with acute or convalescent COVID-19. The CDR3 sequence: CASFPQGSGNTIYF. CDR3 coding DNA: TGTGCCAGTTTCCCTCAGGGGTCTGGAAACACCATATATTTT.